This TCR beta chain was sequenced in a study of beta chain features in type 1 diabetes (dated by TCRdb to between 2017 and 2018). Some background on the complete study: No differences in mean age, gender distribution, total cell number or subset yield were found between patients and healthy donors. Across all samples, 107,917,701 sorted cells were examined, and cell number per subset correlated strongly with RNA yield. The study compared TCRB repertoires of sorted circulating CD4+ T cell subsets between recently diagnosed type 1 diabetes patients and matched healthy donors. Regulatory and stem cell-like memory subsets were obtained from only 8 patients and about eight healthy donors, while naive and central memory subsets were obtained from all 30 or so donors. The study at large found these results: Shorter templates might be favored by PCR, yet because patient and control samples were amplified and corrected together, any such skew would affect both groups equally. Because small numbers of individuals were included in the HLA sub-analyses, any influence of HLA type on TCRB rearrangement was left unresolved. Because cDNA was sequenced instead of genomic DNA, highly expressing activated cells could be over-represented, though the groups showed no difference in activation or CD3 levels. Naive, central memory and regulatory TCRB repertoires appeared to be more similar among patients than among healthy donors. At VDJ recombination sites, type 1 diabetes patients had fewer insertions and more deleted nucleotides, which implies abnormalities in thymic rearrangement. Type 1 diabetes patients showed a moderate but significant shortening of TCRB CDR3 length in all four CD4+ subsets.

This clone was counted only a few times. The specificity of this receptor is unknown. Base-call qualities are not available, and no considerably larger clone is one nucleotide away. The entire isolated RNA was reverse transcribed using the High Capacity cDNA Reverse Transcription Kit, and thus expressed TCRB transcripts were sequenced. Deep immunoSEQ sequencing was applied to naive, central memory and regulatory T cell samples, giving an average of approximately 3.8 million total reads per sample. After sorted cells were lysed in RLT buffer, RNA was extracted with DNase-treated RNeasy Micro or Mini kits, with the choice depending on cell number. Each cell subset was processed on its own to prevent cross-contamination, while patient and healthy donor samples were processed together. Using the immunoSEQ multiplex PCR, TCRB sequences were amplified from cDNA into 87-bp fragments spanning the CDR3 region. Sequencing of the amplicons was done on the Illumina HiSeq platform. The original pipeline was this. PCR bias was corrected computationally using synthetic template baselines, and reads within Hamming distance 2 were collapsed, with unmergeable singletons discarded. By aligning reads against IMGT, V, D and J genes, CDR3 length, and insertions or deletions at six rearrangement sites were assigned. Within each subset, clonotype counts were normalized to sorted cell number, after which true diversity and Gini coefficients were computed with the tcR R package. The overlap coefficient, calculated on TCRB nucleotide sequences, was used to quantify repertoire sharing. Out-of-frame TCRB sequences from naive cells were analyzed to stand in for the pre-selection repertoire. As stored in TCRdb, this immuneACCESS dataset retains in-frame rearrangements with V and J assigned. A fraction of the clones does not appear; measured against another copy, unresolved V genes explain less than half of the discrepancy, and the remainder lacks a known reason. V and J calls and clone size are copied from that table; D and trimming were computed from the DNA. The sample yields 350,000 to 450,000 clones; over 13% were counted once. In total, the top ten clones hold approximately 0.02% of the sample.

V loses 1 base of germline sequence and J loses 3 bases, and the interval between the two ends is 10 bases. The germline V gene sets CDR1 to SGHVS and CDR2 to FNYEAQ. Including cysteine and phenylalanine, the CDR3 has 15 amino acids. The DNA shown is the 45-base CDR3, in frame from base 1. From each donor, a single peripheral blood sample of about 100 mL on average was drawn into heparinised tubes. A BD FACSAria II and a panel including CD45RO, CCR7, CD25, CD127, CD95 and CD27 were used to sort naive, central memory, regulatory and stem cell-like memory CD4+ T cells. All sorted populations exceeded 95% purity. PBMCs were isolated immediately by Lymphoprep density gradient centrifugation and stained directly without culture. Samples were stained and sorted in pairs, with one healthy donor and one patient per experiment, so that batch effects were minimized.

Recombination joined TRBV7-6 with TRBJ2-1; a tentative D call is TRBD2 (7 bases match). Sequencing input: naive CD4+ T cells from blood. The cell subset or site label, as the study defines it: true naive CD4+ T cells. This receptor was obtained from a young woman in good health. At the DNA level, the sequence is TGTGCCAGCAGCTTAGTGCGGGGGCTCTACAATGAGCAGTTCTTC. This sequence encodes CASSLVRGLYNEQFF.